These T cell receptor beta chains were read from a single sample in a study of blood T cell repertoires in COVID-19. Libraries were prepared by immunoSEQ multiplex PCR; TCRdb keeps only in-frame clonotypes and omits some of them. The data show 150,000 to 200,000 clones, under 85% seen once. Sequences were obtained from peripheral blood. These receptors all come from a woman aged 70-85 years with COVID-19, enrolled during active disease. Both conserved end residues are part of each CDR3. The D gene is left open where the match is weak. Expanded clones are given a class, and other clones once, few, many or no size at all.

j_call d_call clone_size v_call cdr3_aa cdr3_nt
TRBJ1-3 NA NA TRBV4-1 CASSEQGFSTIYF TGCGCCAGCAGCGAACAGGGATTTTCAACCATATATTTT
TRBJ1-4 NA NA TRBV19 CASSTRQATNEKLFF TGTGCCAGTAGTACACGACAGGCAACTAATGAAAAACTGTTTTTT
TRBJ2-5 NA NA TRBV7-2 CASRTGQVETQYF TGTGCCAGCAGAACCGGCCAGGTGGAGACCCAGTACTTC
TRBJ2-7 NA NA TRBV20-1 CSASKRNYEQYF TGCAGTGCTAGTAAGCGGAACTACGAGCAGTACTTC
TRBJ2-3 NA NA TRBV6-2/TRBV6-3 CASSEQTADTQYF TGTGCCAGCAGCGAACAGACCGCGGATACGCAGTATTTT
TRBJ2-5 NA NA TRBV5-1 CASSGSGGTKETQYF TGCGCCAGCAGTGGTTCAGGGGGGACAAAAGAGACCCAGTACTTC
TRBJ1-2 TRBD1 few TRBV7-9 CASGDRGLYYGYTF TGTGCCAGCGGAGACAGGGGATTATATTATGGCTACACCTTC
TRBJ1-1 NA once TRBV7-6 CASSSLGSLNTEAFF TGTGCCAGCAGCTCCTTAGGGAGCTTGAACACTGAAGCTTTCTTT
TRBJ2-1 TRBD2 once TRBV18 CASSPPGLVYEQFF TGTGCCAGCTCACCACCGGGACTAGTTTATGAGCAGTTCTTC
TRBJ2-7 TRBD1 NA TRBV10-3 CAISETGVRVYEQYF TGTGCCATCAGTGAGACAGGGGTGCGGGTCTACGAGCAGTACTTC
TRBJ1-1 NA NA TRBV7-9 CASSLRGMNTEAFF TGTGCCAGCAGCTTACGGGGAATGAACACTGAAGCTTTCTTT
TRBJ2-7 TRBD2 NA TRBV19 CASSITASGSSYEQYF TGTGCCAGTAGTATTACGGCTAGCGGGAGCTCCTACGAGCAGTACTTC
TRBJ1-4 NA NA TRBV7-9 CASSVSTGNEKLFF TGTGCCAGCAGCGTGTCCACAGGAAATGAAAAACTGTTTTTT
TRBJ2-3 TRBD1 NA TRBV29-1 CSGRQGSTDTQYF TGCAGCGGCCGACAGGGGAGCACAGATACGCAGTATTTT
TRBJ1-1 TRBD1 NA TRBV5-6 CASSKDRGLNTEAFF TGTGCCAGCAGCAAGGACAGGGGGCTGAACACTGAAGCTTTCTTT
TRBJ1-1 NA few TRBV4-2 CASSQDGRTEAFF TGTGCCAGCAGCCAAGATGGGAGGACTGAAGCTTTCTTT
TRBJ1-2 TRBD1 NA TRBV27 CASSPRDRENYGYTF TGTGCCAGCAGTCCCCGGGACAGGGAGAACTATGGCTACACCTTC
TRBJ2-2 TRBD2 few TRBV7-3 CASSFAGTRNTGELFF TGTGCCAGCAGCTTCGCCGGGACTAGGAACACCGGGGAGCTGTTTTTT
TRBJ2-1 NA NA TRBV5-1 CASSLAGWGEARNEQFF TGCGCCAGCAGCTTGGCCGGCTGGGGGGAGGCCCGAAATGAGCAGTTCTTC
TRBJ2-1 TRBD1 NA TRBV7-9 CASSLGTGVHNEQFF TGTGCCAGCAGCCTTGGGACAGGGGTCCACAATGAGCAGTTCTTC
TRBJ1-4 NA NA TRBV6-1 CASSEPFMGGNEKLFF TGTGCCAGCAGTGAGCCGTTCATGGGCGGGAATGAAAAACTGTTTTTT
TRBJ2-2 TRBD2 NA TRBV6-2/TRBV6-3 CASSYPSTSGRPAGELFF TGTGCCAGCAGTTACCCCTCGACTAGCGGGAGGCCCGCCGGGGAGCTGTTTTTT
TRBJ1-4 TRBD1 NA TRBV19 CASSTRQGANEKLFF TGTGCCAGTAGTACGAGACAGGGGGCTAATGAAAAACTGTTTTTT
TRBJ2-7 NA NA TRBV12-3/TRBV12-4 CASSLQDSYEQYF TGTGCCAGCAGTTTACAGGACTCCTACGAGCAGTACTTC
TRBJ1-2 NA few TRBV5-1 CASSVSGDLLYGYTF TGCGCCAGCAGCGTCTCAGGGGATCTGTTGTATGGCTACACCTTC
TRBJ2-1 NA NA TRBV6-2/TRBV6-3 CASSYEGPYNEQFF TGTGCCAGCAGTTACGAGGGCCCCTACAATGAGCAGTTCTTC
TRBJ1-5 NA NA TRBV5-5 CASTLEGLGNQPQHF TGTGCCAGCACCCTTGAGGGATTGGGCAATCAGCCCCAGCATTTT
TRBJ1-1 NA NA TRBV11-3 CASSFQVDTEAFF TGTGCCAGCAGCTTCCAGGTAGACACTGAAGCTTTCTTT
TRBJ1-1 NA NA TRBV28 CASSSGLPEAFF TGTGCCAGCAGTTCGGGTTTGCCGGAAGCTTTCTTT
TRBJ2-2 NA NA TRBV28 CAGGFSGSTNTGELFF TGTGCCGGGGGTTTTAGCGGTAGCACGAACACCGGGGAGCTGTTTTTT
TRBJ1-2 NA NA TRBV6-2/TRBV6-3 CASSLDTDYGYTF TGTGCCAGCAGCCTGGACACCGACTATGGCTACACCTTC
TRBJ1-3 NA once TRBV11-3 CASSSEGNTIYF TGTGCCAGCAGCTCGGAGGGAAACACCATATATTTT
TRBJ1-2 NA NA TRBV28 CASSFVGGYTF TGTGCCAGCAGTTTTGTCGGTGGCTACACCTTC
TRBJ2-1 NA NA TRBV2 CASDPSEVRGEQFF TGTGCCAGCGATCCTAGCGAGGTGAGGGGTGAGCAGTTCTTC
TRBJ1-4 TRBD1 NA TRBV27 CASSSPRTGQKLFF TGTGCCAGCAGTTCTCCCCGGACAGGTCAAAAACTGTTTTTT
TRBJ1-4 TRBD1 NA TRBV30 CAWDRGNEKLFF TGTGCCTGGGACAGGGGAAATGAAAAACTGTTTTTT
TRBJ2-4 TRBD1 NA TRBV5-5 CASSLVGTDVAKNIQYF TGTGCCAGCAGCTTGGTTGGGACAGATGTAGCCAAAAACATTCAGTACTTC
TRBJ2-7 NA NA TRBV7-2 CASSLGDNRKQYF TGTGCCAGCAGCTTAGGGGACAATCGAAAGCAGTACTTC
TRBJ2-1 NA NA TRBV11-3 CASSYRDEQFF TGTGCCAGCAGCTACAGGGATGAGCAGTTCTTC
TRBJ2-3 TRBD1 NA TRBV7-8 CASSSGTADTQYF TGTGCCAGCAGCTCAGGGACAGCAGATACGCAGTATTTT
TRBJ1-1 NA NA TRBV11-3 CASSFAPNTEAFF TGTGCCAGCAGCTTCGCGCCGAACACTGAAGCTTTCTTT
TRBJ1-6 TRBD1 NA TRBV27 CASSPGQYNSPLHF TGTGCCAGCAGTCCGGGACAGTATAATTCACCCCTCCACTTT
TRBJ2-6 TRBD2 NA TRBV15 CATSREASGVSGANVLTF TGTGCCACCAGCAGAGAGGCTAGCGGGGTCTCTGGGGCCAACGTCCTGACTTTC
TRBJ2-1 NA NA TRBV5-1 CASSVGGNSYNEQFF TGCGCCAGCAGCGTGGGCGGGAACTCCTACAATGAGCAGTTCTTC
TRBJ2-3 NA NA TRBV28 CASSYQGQSTDTQYF TGTGCCAGCAGTTATCAGGGGCAAAGCACAGATACGCAGTATTTT
TRBJ2-7 TRBD1 NA TRBV18 CASSRTGGYEQYF TGTGCCAGCTCGAGGACAGGGGGCTACGAGCAGTACTTC
TRBJ2-3 TRBD2 NA TRBV7-8 CASSLATSGTRIDTQYF TGTGCCAGCAGCTTAGCGACTAGCGGGACTCGGATAGATACGCAGTATTTT
TRBJ2-1 TRBD2 NA TRBV11-2 CASSLSGSGNEQFF TGTGCCAGCAGCCTTAGCGGGAGCGGCAATGAGCAGTTCTTC
TRBJ1-5 NA NA TRBV19 CASSTGGYSNQPQHF TGTGCCAGTAGTACGGGGGGATATAGCAATCAGCCCCAGCATTTT
TRBJ2-1 TRBD1 few TRBV28 CASSPGTGEREQFF TGTGCCAGCAGTCCAGGGACAGGGGAACGAGAGCAGTTCTTC
TRBJ1-2 NA once TRBV6-2/TRBV6-3 CASRPQPQGYSGYTF TGTGCCAGCAGACCTCAACCCCAGGGGTACTCCGGCTACACCTTC